The T cell receptor (beta chain) described here comes from a study of T cell responses to AZD1222 COVID-19 vaccine. Study-level points and caveats: Spike-specific TCR repertoires showed rising breadth and depth after two AZD1222 doses.

Clones were read by immunoSEQ multiplex PCR, and TCRdb kept only the in-frame ones, dropping some. The sample holds about 170,000 clones, approximately 90% seen once. Germline V lookup: CDR1 MNHEY, CDR2 SMNVEV (reference sequence). CDR3 size: 14 residues. Trimming removed 3 bases from V and 2 bases from J, with 9 bases in between. On this clone: Its matching antigen is unknown.

This TCR was sampled from an adult in good health. The rearrangement links TRBV27 to TRBJ2-3; D not resolved. The sample here was peripheral blood, taken on day 0 of AZD1222 vaccination. The CDR3 region is CASSLGRYTDTQYF. The CDR3 bases are TGTGCCAGCAGTTTGGGCAGATACACAGATACGCAGTATTTT.